This entry lists 21 T cell receptor beta chains sequenced from one sample in a study of blood T cell repertoires in COVID-19. Assay used: immunoSEQ multiplex PCR; TCRdb lists only in-frame clones, some missing. The sample yields 150,000 to 180,000 clones, about 85% seen once. Sequencing was carried out using peripheral blood. The receptors derive from a woman aged 60-70 years with COVID-19, enrolled during active disease.

This clone was detected once. DNA of the CDR3: TGTGCCATCAGTGAGTCTGGGGAGGGCTACACCTTC. Its protein product is CAISESGEGYTF. The chain is built from TRBV10-3 and TRBJ1-2; no firm D call. CDR1 is ENHRY and CDR2 is SYGVKD in the germline V gene. The CDR3 is 12 amino acids. V lost 0 bases, J lost 8 bases, and 7 bases lay in between.

The genes are TRBV10-3 and TRBJ2-5; 7 nucleotides agree with TRBD2. The CDR3 has 16 amino acids. Trimming at V came to 2 bases and at J to 5 bases, leaving 11 bases not matched to a gene. The germline CDR1 and CDR2 sequences are ENHRY and SYGVKD. CDR3 nucleotide sequence: TGTGCCATCAGTGAGACCCTCGGAGCGGGACGCGAGACCCAGTACTTC. Its protein is CAISETLGAGRETQYF.

The sample holds a few counts of this clone. The V gene is TRBV10-3, the J gene TRBJ2-1; TRBD1 matches at 9 bases. Trimming at V came to 6 bases and at J to 8 bases, leaving 2 bases not matched to a gene. The CDR3 sequence is 12 residues long. Germline V gene sequence: CDR1 ENHRY, CDR2 SYGVKD. CDR3 nucleotide sequence: TGTGCCATCAGCGGGACAGGGCATGAGCAGTTCTTC. It specifies CAISGTGHEQFF.

The sample holds a few counts of this clone. The chain recombines TRBV5-1 with TRBJ2-5; D not certain. V was pared by 4 bases and J by 1 base, with 8 bases between. Germline values: CDR1 SGHRS, CDR2 YFSETQ. There are 13 residues in the CDR3. The CDR3 is CASSLFLQETQYF. As DNA, the CDR3 is TGCGCCAGCAGCCTGTTCCTCCAAGAGACCCAGTACTTC. The entire variable domain, with the rest obtained from reference TRBV5-1 and TRBJ2-5, is as follows: KAGVTQTPRYLIKTRGQQVTLSCSPISGHRSVSWYQQTPGQGLQFLFEYFSETQRNKGNFPGRFSGRQFSNSRSEMNVSTLELGDSALYLCASSLFLQETQYFGPGTRLLVL.

The genes are TRBV27 and TRBJ2-3; 8 bases fit TRBD2. The CDR3 covers 16 residues. Germline V lookup: CDR1 MNHEY, CDR2 SMNVEV (reference sequence). V shed 3 bases, J shed 1 base, and the junction held 6 bases outside the gene matches. DNA of the CDR3: TGTGCCAGCAGTTTTTTCTCCGGGAGGGGCACAGATACGCAGTATTTT. Translation gives CASSFFSGRGTDTQYF.

The chain employs TRBV2 and TRBJ2-7; tentatively, D is TRBD1 (5 bases). This CDR3 is built from 12 residues. Looked up from germline, CDR1 is SNHLY and CDR2 is FYNNEI. Trimming stripped 5 bases from V and 3 bases from J, with 8 bases between. The CDR3 protein is CASSSQGYEQYF. CDR3 nucleotide sequence: TGTGCCAGCAGTTCCCAGGGCTACGAGCAGTACTTC.

The sample holds one count of this clone. The chain couples TRBV6-6 to TRBJ1-2; no definite D call. The CDR3 consists of 15 residues. Trimming stripped 0 bases from V and 4 bases from J, with 12 bases between. Germline V gene lookup returns CDR1 MNHNY and CDR2 SVGAGI (reference sequence). The CDR3 DNA is TGTGCCAGCAGTTACTCGTTCTTATCCCCCTATGGCTACACCTTC. The encoded protein is CASSYSFLSPYGYTF.

CDR3 DNA sequence: TGCAGCGTTGAATACCGGAATGAGCAGTTCTTC. Translation gives CSVEYRNEQFF. This chain joins TRBV29-1 and TRBJ2-1, with D uncertain. Trimming removed 2 bases from V and 7 bases from J, with 6 bases in between. The CDR3 covers 11 residues. CDR1 and CDR2 (germline): SQVTM, ANQGSEA.

The chain recombines TRBV5-1 with TRBJ2-3; D is uncertain. This CDR3 is built from 13 residues. Trimming removed 1 base from V and 4 bases from J, with 7 bases in between. Per germline, CDR1 SGHRS and CDR2 YFSETQ. For the CDR3, the DNA is TGCGCCAGCAGCTTGCTACTCCCAGATACGCAGTATTTT. Protein sequence: CASSLLLPDTQYF.

This sequence joins TRBV6-5 and TRBJ1-5; D might be TRBD1 (6 bases). Trimming shortened V by 8 bases and J by 6 bases, and 14 bases separated the two germline ends. Germline V gives CDR1 MNHEY, CDR2 SVGAGI. The CDR3 spans 13 residues. CDR3 sequence: CASEGGLGQPQHF. DNA of the CDR3: TGTGCCAGCGAGGGGGGGTTGGGTCAGCCCCAGCATTTT.

The chain has TRBV5-1 and TRBJ1-1, with TRBD1 matching over 8 bases. Looked up from germline, CDR1 is SGHRS and CDR2 is YFSETQ. This CDR3 has 16 amino acids. The trim removed 4 bases at V and 1 base at J, leaving 9 bases unmatched. Here the CDR3 DNA reads TGCGCCAGCAGCCTTCGGGCAGGGGGCACGAACACTGAAGCTTTCTTT. Its translation is CASSLRAGGTNTEAFF.

A remark on this clone: The junction departs from germline at one end; a sequencing error may be responsible. The chain carries TRBV19 and TRBJ2-5; 9 bases map to TRBD1. The germline gives CDR1 LNHDA, CDR2 SQIVND (reference sequence). The CDR3 spans 15 residues. The CDR3 sequence is CAGSRYRGREETQYF. CDR3 coding DNA: TGTGCCGGTAGTAGGTACAGGGGGCGAGAAGAGACCCAGTACTTC.

The table lists this clone with a count of one. The chain uses TRBV29-1 and TRBJ2-7, with D possibly being TRBD1 (5 bases). Germline-derived CDR1 and CDR2 are SQVTM and ANQGSEA. The CDR3 is 14 residues long. The V and J ends lost 5 bases and 3 bases respectively, with 17 bases between them. DNA of the CDR3: TGCAGCGTTCAAGGGGTCAGGGAACTCTACGAGCAGTACGTC. Residues: CSVQGVRELYEQYV.

The rearrangement joins TRBV24-1 to TRBJ2-3; 7 bases agree with TRBD1. Germline trimming cut 5 bases from V and 5 bases from J; bases unmatched to any gene: 9. Per germline, CDR1 KGHDR and CDR2 SFDVKD. The CDR3 is 15 residues long. In nucleotides, the CDR3 is TGTGCCACCAGTGGGGAGACAGGGTGGGGAGATACGCAGTATTTT. Translation: CATSGETGWGDTQYF.

The rearrangement links TRBV7-9 to TRBJ1-2; no definite D call. Between the trimmed V and J ends, which lost 5 bases and 1 base, there was a span of 8 bases. This CDR3 contains 13 residues. CDR1 SEHNR and CDR2 FQNEAQ come from the germline V gene (reference sequence). CDR3 loop: CASSLDNNYGYTF. CDR3 in DNA: TGTGCCAGCAGCCTAGATAATAACTATGGCTACACCTTC.

V usage is TRBV19 and J usage is TRBJ2-5, with 8 bases fitting TRBD2. Germline trimming cut 1 base from V and 5 bases from J; bases unmatched to any gene: 6. Germline CDR1 and CDR2: LNHDA and SQIVND (reference sequence). This CDR3 has 15 amino acids. The CDR3 DNA is TGTGCCAGTAGTATAGCGGGGGGGCAAGGGGAGACCCAGTACTTC. It specifies CASSIAGGQGETQYF.

This clone was seen only once. The V and J genes are TRBV9 and TRBJ2-7; TRBD2 might be the D (5 bases). V was clipped by 2 bases and J by 3 bases, with 12 bases between them. CDR1 and CDR2 (germline): SGDLS, YYNGEE. This CDR3 contains 14 residues. The DNA for the CDR3 is TGTGCCAGCAGCGTTGAGGGCTCCTACTACGAGCAGTACTTC. Translated, it gives CASSVEGSYYEQYF.

V and J are TRBV7-6 and TRBJ1-5, with 10 nucleotides matching TRBD1. V shed 5 bases and J 3 bases; nucleotides not matched to a gene: 4. The CDR3 loop spans 15 amino acids. Germline CDR1 reads SGHVS; CDR2 reads FNYEAQ. Here the CDR3 DNA reads TGTGCCAGCAGCCCGGGGACAGGGGACAATCAGCCCCAGCATTTT. This translates into CASSPGTGDNQPQHF.

The chain combines TRBV5-1 with TRBJ1-1; D not resolved. Germline CDR1 and CDR2: SGHRS and YFSETQ. The ends were cut back, 0 bases at V and 1 base at J, with 7 bases in the middle. The CDR3 has 14 amino acids. This CDR3 reads CASSLGHPNTEAFF. Here the CDR3 DNA reads TGCGCCAGCAGCTTGGGACACCCGAACACTGAAGCTTTCTTT.

This clone was recorded only once. This sequence joins TRBV6-6 and TRBJ1-6; D is unresolved. The CDR3 has 15 residues. The germline V gene encodes CDR1 MNHNY and CDR2 SVGAGI (reference sequence). Between the trimmed V and J ends, which lost 2 bases and 7 bases, there was a span of 12 bases. The CDR3 nucleotides are TGTGCCAGCAGTTACCCCGGGAGGGTCAATTCACCCCTCCACTTT. Translating gives CASSYPGRVNSPLHF.

This clone was detected only once. This chain connects TRBV6-5 to TRBJ2-2; the match to TRBD2 covers 13 bases. The germline gives CDR1 MNHEY, CDR2 SVGAGI. This CDR3 comprises 15 residues. After removal of 7 bases from V and 8 bases from J, the junction contained 7 bases not matched to a gene. The CDR3 loop reads CASTPRTSGSGELFF. CDR3 sequence (DNA): TGTGCCAGCACGCCTCGGACTAGCGGGAGTGGGGAGCTGTTTTTT.